The subject of this entry is one T cell receptor (beta chain). Its antigen remains unknown. This specimen belongs to a study of T-cell memory formation after mild COVID-19. Study results and limitations: Clones from the second wave (peaking day 37) had unconfirmed SARS-CoV-2 specificity. Cross-reactive memory appears to have joined, as suggested by some responding clones showing up in pre-infection memory.

The ends were cut back, 3 bases at V and 1 base at J, with 7 bases in the middle. The CDR3 extends over 14 amino acids. Germline V CDR1 and CDR2: SNHLY, FYNNEI. Using constant-segment primers, 5'RACE produced TCR alpha and TCR beta cDNA libraries carrying sample barcodes and UMIs. TCRdb redid the calling of the 5' RACE reads with MiXCR, one entry per CDR3 protein. The data hold 300,000 to 400,000 distinct CDR3 sequences, with approximately 15% observed a single time. The sequence derives from a man aged 18 to 35 who had mild COVID-19 (a few samples of this study predate the infection). Cell type and time point are not known. The chain joins TRBV2 to TRBJ1-5; D ambiguous. Sequenced: PBMCs or a T cell subset sorted from them (not recorded which). The CDR3 protein is CASSDSQSNQPQHF. In nucleotides, the CDR3 is TGTGCCAGCAGTGATTCCCAGAGCAATCAGCCCCAGCATTTT.